A selection of T cell receptor beta chains follows, all from one sample in a study of blood T cell repertoires in COVID-19. TCRdb keeps only in-frame clones here, not all; method: immunoSEQ multiplex PCR. The profile shows roughly 70,000 clones, about 88% of them singletons. Sequenced sample: peripheral blood. The source is a human donor in a cohort sampled during active COVID-19. Both conserved end residues are part of each CDR3. The D gene is left open where the match is weak. Where a row states a size, it is once, few, many or the class of an expanded clone; other rows omit it.

TGTGCCAGCAGATCGGACAGGGGAAACCTGCGGGATGAGCAGTTCTTC CASRSDRGNLRDEQFF TRBJ2-1 - TRBV5-6 TRBD1
TGTGCCAGCAGCTTGCGAGAGAACACTGAAGCTTTCTTT CASSLRENTEAFF TRBJ1-1 - TRBV7-9 -
TGTGCCAGCAGTTTGAGGAAGACAGGGAACCCAGGAGCTTTCTTT CASSLRKTGNPGAFF TRBJ1-1 - TRBV28 TRBD1
TGTGCCAGCAGCTACGGGACTAGCGGGATTTCCTACGAGCAGTACTTC CASSYGTSGISYEQYF TRBJ2-7 - TRBV5-4 TRBD2
TGTGCCAGCAGCTTAATGGGGTTTACAGGGGGCAATGAGCAGTTCTTC CASSLMGFTGGNEQFF TRBJ2-1 - TRBV7-3 TRBD1
TGTGCCAGTAGTCCTAGGGGTGTTGAAGCTTTCTTT CASSPRGVEAFF TRBJ1-1 - TRBV19 -
TGTGCCAGCAGTGGTCAGGGTCAAAATTCACCCCTCCACTTT CASSGQGQNSPLHF TRBJ1-6 once TRBV6-4 -
TGTGCCAGCAGGACAGGGAACGAAAAACTGTTTTTT CASRTGNEKLFF TRBJ1-4 - TRBV6-5 TRBD1
TGTGCCACCCACTGGGCTAGCGGGGCGGGGGAGCAGTTCTTC CATHWASGAGEQFF TRBJ2-1 - TRBV28 TRBD2
TGTGCCAGCAGTTCCCGGACAGGGGACTATGGCTACACCTTC CASSSRTGDYGYTF TRBJ1-2 - TRBV6-2/TRBV6-3 TRBD1
TGTGCCAGCTCACCGCCCACAGGGGAGACCCAGTACTTC CASSPPTGETQYF TRBJ2-5 once TRBV18 -
TGTGCCAGCAGCTTAGCCCCGGGACAGGGGGGACTAACTTACGAGCAGTACTTC CASSLAPGQGGLTYEQYF TRBJ2-7 - TRBV7-2 TRBD1
TGCGCCAGCAGCCAAGTAGGACTAGCACAAGAGACCCAGTACTTC CASSQVGLAQETQYF TRBJ2-5 - TRBV4-1 TRBD2
TGTGCCAGCAGCTTGATGGGACAGGCTCGCTCTGGGGCCAACGTCCTGACTTTC CASSLMGQARSGANVLTF TRBJ2-6 - TRBV5-6 TRBD1
TGTGCCAGCAGCTTATTCCTAGCGGGAGTGGTGAAGCATAAGGAGACCCAGTACTTC CASSLFLAGVVKHKETQYF TRBJ2-5 - TRBV7-9 TRBD2
TGTGCCAGTAGAGTAAGGGGGGGCCAAGAGACCCAGTACTTC CASRVRGGQETQYF TRBJ2-5 - TRBV19 -
TGTGCCAGCAGACCTAGCGGGAGGACCTACGAGCAGTACTTC CASRPSGRTYEQYF TRBJ2-7 - TRBV6-5 TRBD2
TGCAGCGCCGAGACAGGGCTGGGCACTGAAGCTTTCTTT CSAETGLGTEAFF TRBJ1-1 - TRBV29-1 TRBD1
TGCAGCGTTGAGACAGACTACGAGCAGTACTTC CSVETDYEQYF TRBJ2-7 - TRBV29-1 -
TGTGCCACCAGCATCGAGGGGAGGGGGGCCAACGTCCTGACTTTC CATSIEGRGANVLTF TRBJ2-6 - TRBV15 -
TGTGCCAGCAGCCCGGAGGACAGCTATGGCTACACCTTC CASSPEDSYGYTF TRBJ1-2 - TRBV5-4 -
TGTGCCAGCAGCCGTTCCACCGGGGAGCTGTTTTTT CASSRSTGELFF TRBJ2-2 - TRBV7-3 -
TGTGCCAGCAGCCACCCACCAGGACAGGGCTTTTACGAGCAGTACTTC CASSHPPGQGFYEQYF TRBJ2-7 - TRBV7-9 TRBD1
TGTGCCACCAGCAGCGAACGGGAGCAGTTCTTC CATSSEREQFF TRBJ2-1 - TRBV15 -
TGTGCCAGCAGCCAACGCGGACTAGGGAACAATGAGCAGTTCTTC CASSQRGLGNNEQFF TRBJ2-1 - TRBV14 TRBD2
TGTGCCAGCAGCCTCTCCGGGGGCACTGAAGCTTTCTTT CASSLSGGTEAFF TRBJ1-1 - TRBV9 -
TGTGCCAGCAGCCCTACTAGCGGCTCCTACAATGAGCAGTTCTTC CASSPTSGSYNEQFF TRBJ2-1 few TRBV9 TRBD2
TGCGCCAGCAGCCCCGAGGGACTGGGGGGGGAGACCCAGTACTTC CASSPEGLGGETQYF TRBJ2-5 - TRBV5-1 TRBD2
TGTGCCAGCAGCCAATTTAGCGGGAGCGCGAAAGAGACCCAGTACTTC CASSQFSGSAKETQYF TRBJ2-5 - TRBV3-1/TRBV3-2 TRBD2
TGTGCCAGCACTAAGACAGGAACACAAGAGACCCAGTACTTC CASTKTGTQETQYF TRBJ2-5 - TRBV6-5 -
TGCAGCGTTGAAGACCCAGGGCCCAAGACCCAGTACTTC CSVEDPGPKTQYF TRBJ2-5 - TRBV29-1 -
TGCGCCAGCAGCCTCTATAGCAATCAGCCCCAGCATTTT CASSLYSNQPQHF TRBJ1-5 once TRBV5-1 -
TGTGCCAGCAGCCAAGATAGTAGCGTGGCCAAAAACATTCAGTACTTC CASSQDSSVAKNIQYF TRBJ2-4 - TRBV3-1/TRBV3-2 -
TGTGCCAGCTCGACCTCCCCCGGGGGGGTAATAGGTAAACTGTTTTTT CASSTSPGGVIGKLFF TRBJ1-4 once TRBV5-6 -
TGTGCCAGCAGTTTATTGTCATTAGATACGCAGTATTTT CASSLLSLDTQYF TRBJ2-3 - TRBV28 -
TGCGCCAGCAGCTTAGATCCTAGCGGGATAAACAATGAGCAGTTCTTC CASSLDPSGINNEQFF TRBJ2-1 - TRBV5-1 TRBD2
TGTGCTAGCAGCCAACAGGCGGCTCCTAACACAGATACGCAGTATTTT CASSQQAAPNTDTQYF TRBJ2-3 - TRBV7-7 -
TGTGCCAGCAGCTTAATGGAAATAGCGGGAGGAGAGACCCAGTACTTC CASSLMEIAGGETQYF TRBJ2-5 - TRBV7-9 TRBD2
TGTGCCTGGGGGAGTGGGACAGTAAATAATGAAAAACTGTTTTTT CAWGSGTVNNEKLFF TRBJ1-4 few TRBV30 TRBD1
TGCGCCAGCAGCGAGGTAGTCACAGATACGCAGTATTTT CASSEVVTDTQYF TRBJ2-3 - TRBV5-1 -
TGCGCCAGCAGCCTAACCTCAACTAATGAAAAACTGTTTTTT CASSLTSTNEKLFF TRBJ1-4 - TRBV5-1 -
TGTGCCATCAACGGACAGGGCCCGAACACCGGGGAGCTGTTTTTT CAINGQGPNTGELFF TRBJ2-2 - TRBV10-3 TRBD1
TGTGCCAGTGTTATCCCGGGGTTGGGGAACACTGAAGCTTTCTTT CASVIPGLGNTEAFF TRBJ1-1 - TRBV28 -
TGTGCCAGCAGACAGTCGAGCTCCTACAATGAGCAGTTCTTC CASRQSSSYNEQFF TRBJ2-1 - TRBV2 -
TGCGCCAGCAGTGAGTCCGACAGTACCGAGCAGTACTTC CASSESDSTEQYF TRBJ2-7 - TRBV10-2 -
TGTGCCAGCAGCTTGGCCTGGACAGCCACAGATACGCAGTATTTT CASSLAWTATDTQYF TRBJ2-3 - TRBV5-6 -
TGTGCCAGCAGTGATTCCAGGGGATCGAATGGCTACACCTTC CASSDSRGSNGYTF TRBJ1-2 - TRBV25-1 -
TGTGCCAGCAGCCCCCCCCTTCCCTCCTACGAGCAGTACTTC CASSPPLPSYEQYF TRBJ2-7 - TRBV2 -
TGTGCCAGCAGTACCCGGGGACAGGACTCTGGAAACACCATATATTTT CASSTRGQDSGNTIYF TRBJ1-3 - TRBV7-3 TRBD1
TGTGCCAGCCTCGGGACAGGCCGAAGCTCTGGAAACACCATATATTTT CASLGTGRSSGNTIYF TRBJ1-3 - TRBV19 TRBD1
TGTGCCAGCGCGGGGGCTTTGAACACTGAAGCTTTCTTT CASAGALNTEAFF TRBJ1-1 - TRBV25-1 -
TGCGCCAGCAGCTCGGACGGACAGTCCTACGAGCAGTACTTC CASSSDGQSYEQYF TRBJ2-7 - TRBV5-1 -
TGCGCCAGCAGCGTAGGACAGGGCACAGATACGCAGTATTTT CASSVGQGTDTQYF TRBJ2-3 - TRBV5-1 TRBD1
TGTGCCAGCAGCTTGAACTCCTTAGCGGGAGATGGTGAGCAGTTCTTC CASSLNSLAGDGEQFF TRBJ2-1 - TRBV5-4 TRBD2
TGTGCCAGCTCACCCGGGGGTTACGAGCAGTACTTC CASSPGGYEQYF TRBJ2-7 - TRBV18 -
TGTGCCAGTAGTATAGATCGGGGGAATGGCTACACCTTC CASSIDRGNGYTF TRBJ1-2 - TRBV19 -
TGTGCCAGCAGCACGACAGGGGGCGGTGAGCAGTTCTTC CASSTTGGGEQFF TRBJ2-1 - TRBV11-3 TRBD1
TGTGCCAGCAGCCTCCGCGGAGGGGGCCACTATGGCTACACCTTC CASSLRGGGHYGYTF TRBJ1-2 - TRBV3-1/TRBV3-2 TRBD1
TGTGCCAGCAGCTTCACTAGCGCCACTCAAGAGACCCAGTACTTC CASSFTSATQETQYF TRBJ2-5 - TRBV7-9 TRBD2
TGTGCCACCAGCAGAGGCGGCAGCTCCTACGAGCAGTACTTC CATSRGGSSYEQYF TRBJ2-7 - TRBV15 -